The clone carrying this T cell receptor beta chain appeared a few times. Its antigen is undetermined. Each CDR3 protein gets one entry after TCRdb re-called the RT-PCR reads with MiXCR. The sample records approximately 490,000 distinct CDR3 sequences, roughly 7.9% being singletons. Germline trimming cut 4 bases from V and 5 bases from J; bases unmatched to any gene: 12. The CDR3 loop spans 16 amino acids. This specimen comes from a study of response to subunit inactivated influenza vaccine. Notes on the study in general: The authors suggested that every seasonal influenza vaccination recruits few new T cells.

The gene calls are TRBV12-3 or TRBV12-4 and TRBJ2-3, with 7 bases matching TRBD1. The receptor was isolated from a man aged 45 to 70 who received an inactivated influenza vaccine. This material consisted of PBMCs from blood, taken around 25 months after vaccination. CDR3 residues: CASSSQGSSPIDTQYF. In DNA form, the CDR3 reads TGTGCCAGCAGTTCACAGGGGTCCTCACCGATAGATACGCAGTATTTT.